Listed here are 7 T cell receptor beta chains from one sample, sequenced in a study of blood T cell repertoires in COVID-19. Profiling relied on immunoSEQ multiplex PCR, and the TCRdb table lists in-frame clones only, not all of them. The sample holds around 270,000 clones, approximately 86% seen once. The sample taken for sequencing was peripheral blood. The receptors derive from a man aged 25 to 40 with active or convalescent COVID-19.

This chain connects TRBV7-2 to TRBJ1-1, with 8 bases lining up with TRBD1. CDR3 size: 16 residues. The germline V gene encodes CDR1 SGHTA and CDR2 FQGNSA. With V trimmed by 5 bases and J by 1 base, 9 bases remained unmatched. The CDR3 reads CASSPRTGLQNTEAFF. The CDR3 DNA sequence: TGTGCCAGCAGCCCCCGGACAGGGTTACAGAACACTGAAGCTTTCTTT.

The V call is TRBV6-5, the J call TRBJ1-1; D possibly corresponds to TRBD1 (5 bases). CDR1 and CDR2 from the germline V gene are MNHEY and SVGAGI. Trimming shortened V by 8 bases and J by 0 bases, and 13 bases separated the two germline ends. CDR3 length: 14 amino acids. CDR3 sequence: CASRETVMNTEAFF. The CDR3, as DNA: TGTGCCAGCCGGGAGACAGTCATGAACACTGAAGCTTTCTTT.

The table lists this clone with a few counts. The V call is TRBV6-5, the J call TRBJ1-5; D gene ambiguous. The CDR3 contains 13 residues. V shed 4 bases and J shed 5 bases, with 9 bases lying between them. Germline values: CDR1 MNHEY, CDR2 SVGAGI. Here the CDR3 DNA reads TGTGCCAGCAGTTTCAATCTATATCAGCCCCAGCATTTT. The encoded protein is CASSFNLYQPQHF.

V and J are TRBV10-2 and TRBJ1-6; 9 nucleotides agree with TRBD1. The CDR3 length is 14 residues. V was pared by 7 bases and J by 7 bases, with 5 bases of the junction left unmatched. Germline V lookup: CDR1 WSHSY, CDR2 SAAADI. CDR3: CASTGTGWNSPLHF. CDR3 coding DNA: TGCGCCAGCACCGGGACAGGGTGGAATTCACCCCTCCACTTT.

The rearrangement joins TRBV12-5 to TRBJ1-1; D is perhaps TRBD1 (5 bases). The CDR3 has 12 residues. The V and J ends lost 7 bases and 3 bases respectively, with 9 bases between them. Germline values: CDR1 LGHNT, CDR2 FRNRAP. DNA for the CDR3: TGTGCTAGTGCTCGGGGGGACACTGAAGCTTTCTTT. Protein: CASARGDTEAFF.

Here the CDR3 reads CASSLAGGPAEETQYF. The CDR3 nucleotides are TGTGCCAGCAGCTTGGCGGGGGGGCCGGCTGAAGAGACCCAGTACTTC. J is TRBJ2-5 and V is TRBV5-6, with 8 bases fitting TRBD2. The CDR3 is 16 residues long. The V segment lost 0 bases and the J segment 3 bases; nucleotides outside the gene matches: 7. Germline V gives CDR1 SGHDT, CDR2 YYEEEE.

The chain has TRBV19 and TRBJ1-5, with D perhaps TRBD1 (5 bases). This CDR3 has 15 residues. The germline V and J ends were trimmed by 10 bases and 1 base, with 17 bases remaining between them. CDR1 is LNHDA, CDR2 SQIVND, per germline (reference sequence). CDR3 nucleotides: TGTGCCACGGACATACTTCAAGGAAGCAATCAGCCCCAGCATTTT. Its translation is CATDILQGSNQPQHF.